These 8 T cell receptor beta chains came from one sample sequenced in a study of blood T cell repertoires in COVID-19. TCRdb's table, derived via immunoSEQ multiplex PCR, lists solely in-frame clones and lacks some. The sample comprises 490,000 or so clones, approximately 90% of which are singletons, and about 1.7% rests with the top ten. Sequencing input: PBMCs or T cells enriched from blood (not recorded which). These receptor sequences come from a woman aged 35 to 49 who had recovered from COVID-19.

This clone was recorded once. The chain recombines TRBV12-3 or TRBV12-4 with TRBJ1-1; the D is unclear. Trimming stripped 1 base from V and 3 bases from J, with 6 bases between. This CDR3 has 13 residues. DNA of the CDR3: TGTGCCAGCAGTTTAGTTGAGGACACTGAAGCTTTCTTT. Protein sequence: CASSLVEDTEAFF.

This clone was recorded only once. V gene TRBV10-2 combines with J gene TRBJ1-1, with D unclear. Germline V gives CDR1 WSHSY, CDR2 SAAADI. This CDR3 comprises 12 residues. Trimming pared 7 bases from V and 5 bases from J, leaving 11 bases between. The CDR3: CASTRGGTEAFF. The DNA for the CDR3 is TGCGCCAGCACGCGGGGAGGGACTGAAGCTTTCTTT.

The genes are TRBV24-1 and TRBJ1-4, with unresolved D. The CDR3 covers 15 residues. With 4 bases removed from V and 0 bases from J, the gap between germline ends came to 8 bases. Germline V gene sequence: CDR1 KGHDR, CDR2 SFDVKD. The CDR3 nucleotides are TGTGCCACCAGTGACCCAGACTCAACTAATGAAAAACTGTTTTTT. Translated, it gives CATSDPDSTNEKLFF.

The chain is built from TRBV19 and TRBJ2-7, with 8 positions matching TRBD1. CDR3 length equals 15 residues. J was trimmed by 2 bases and V by 3 bases; bases with no gene match: 6. CDR1 is LNHDA and CDR2 is SQIVND in the germline V gene (reference sequence). Written as DNA, the CDR3 is TGTGCCAGTAGTATGGCAGGGGGCGCCGCCTACGAGCAGTACTTC. Its protein product is CASSMAGGAAYEQYF.

This sequence joins TRBV2 and TRBJ2-3; 8 bases are a match to TRBD2. The V segment lost 6 bases and the J segment 4 bases; nucleotides outside the gene matches: 6. This CDR3 contains 14 residues. The germline CDR1 and CDR2 sequences are SNHLY and FYNNEI. In DNA, the CDR3 is TGTGCCAGCAGAGAGCGGGGGCTCCCAGATACGCAGTATTTT. Translated: CASRERGLPDTQYF. Combining the CDR3 with reference TRBV2 and TRBJ2-3 gives the whole variable domain EPEVTQTPSHQVTQMGQEVILRCVPISNHLYFYWYRQILGQKVEFLVSFYNNEISEKSEIFDDQFSVERPDGSNFTLKIRSTKLEDSAMYFCASRERGLPDTQYFGPGTRLTVL.

Here the CDR3 reads CASKATSGSYEQYF. The CDR3 DNA is TGCGCCAGCAAGGCAACTAGCGGGTCCTACGAGCAGTACTTC. The chain joins TRBV5-1 to TRBJ2-7, with 9 positions matching TRBD2. Germline trimming cut 6 bases from V and 1 base from J; bases unmatched to any gene: 5. Looked up from germline, CDR1 is SGHRS and CDR2 is YFSETQ. This CDR3 is built from 14 residues. The whole variable domain, filled in from reference TRBV5-1 and TRBJ2-7, reads KAGVTQTPRYLIKTRGQQVTLSCSPISGHRSVSWYQQTPGQGLQFLFEYFSETQRNKGNFPGRFSGRQFSNSRSEMNVSTLELGDSALYLCASKATSGSYEQYFGPGTRLTVT.

Here the CDR3 reads CASRETGINEQYF. Written as DNA, the CDR3 is TGTGCCAGCAGAGAGACAGGGATCAACGAGCAGTACTTC. The rearrangement links TRBV12-3 or TRBV12-4 to TRBJ2-7; TRBD1 aligns across 7 bases. V was pared by 6 bases and J by 5 bases, with 7 bases of the junction left unmatched. CDR3 length: 13 amino acids.

V is TRBV10-3 and J is TRBJ1-2; no definite D call. CDR3 size: 13 residues. V dropped 0 bases and J dropped 1 base, with 3 bases sitting between them. Germline-derived CDR1 and CDR2 are ENHRY and SYGVKD. CDR3 DNA sequence: TGTGCCATCAGTGAGTCCATTAACTATGGCTACACCTTC. Its translation: CAISESINYGYTF.